These 17 T cell receptor beta chains originate from one sample sequenced in a study of T cells in Graves' hyperthyroidism and ophthalmopathy. The CDR3 regions of TCR beta were amplified from RNA transcripts. In the first-round RT-PCR of the TCR CDR3, the HTBI primer set was used. MiXCR, run by TCRdb on the multiplex PCR reads, gives a single entry per CDR3 protein. The sample lists 340,000 or so distinct CDR3 sequences, approximately 16% occurring once. The sequenced material came from blood. These receptor sequences come from a man aged 25-40 years with Graves' hyperthyroidism.

V and J are TRBV29-1 and TRBJ2-1; TRBD1 matches 12 bases. J gave up 4 bases and V 7 bases, and 14 bases lay outside the gene matches. Germline V lookup: CDR1 SQVTM, CDR2 ANQGSEA. The CDR3 spans 17 residues. As DNA, the CDR3 is TGCAGCGGTGAGGGACAGGGGGCTCCTTTGGGTTACAATGAGCAGTTCTTC. As protein: CSGEGQGAPLGYNEQFF.

At least ten counts were recorded for this clonotype. This rearrangement joins TRBV2 to TRBJ2-1; D is uncertain. The CDR3 is made up of 11 amino acids. Deletions cut 8 bases from V and 8 bases from J, with 10 bases between. Germline V gives CDR1 SNHLY, CDR2 FYNNEI. The CDR3: CASCLIDEQFF. CDR3 sequence (DNA): TGTGCCAGCTGCCTGATCGATGAGCAGTTCTTC.

This clonotype has a count of ten or more. This rearrangement joins TRBV5-1 to TRBJ2-7, with 9 bases matching TRBD1. With 4 bases clipped from V and 0 bases from J, the junction kept 5 bases outside the gene matches. This CDR3 region has 15 residues. The germline V gene encodes CDR1 SGHRS and CDR2 YFSETQ. CDR3 protein: CASSGGQGSSYEQYF. In DNA form, the CDR3 reads TGCGCCAGCAGCGGAGGACAGGGGTCCTCCTACGAGCAGTACTTC.

This chain connects TRBV29-1 to TRBJ2-7, with 7 bases identical to TRBD2. This CDR3 contains 12 residues. V was pared by 3 bases and J by 6 bases, with 5 bases of the junction left unmatched. CDR1 is SQVTM and CDR2 is ANQGSEA in the germline V gene. CDR3 loop: CSVESGNSEQYF. The CDR3 DNA sequence: TGCAGCGTTGAGAGCGGGAACTCCGAGCAGTACTTC.

This clonotype has ten or more counts. This chain joins TRBV20-1 and TRBJ2-1, with D possibly matching TRBD2 (6 bases). V gave up 7 bases and J gave up 9 bases, with 19 bases separating them. The CDR3 is made up of 13 amino acids. From germline, CDR1 is DFQATT and CDR2 SNEGSKA (reference sequence). The CDR3 DNA is TGCAGTGTTCCCTCGACTAGTAGTAGTGAGCAGTTCTTC. This translates into CSVPSTSSSEQFF.

This clonotype was recorded many times. The chain joins TRBV11-3 to TRBJ2-1; the D gene is possibly TRBD2 (5 bases). CDR3 length equals 17 residues. Trimming stripped 0 bases from V and 0 bases from J, with 12 bases between. Germline V CDR1 and CDR2: SGHNT, YENEEA. The CDR3 here is CASSLDGSGSSYNEQFF. CDR3 bases: TGTGCCAGCAGCTTAGATGGGTCGGGGAGCTCCTACAATGAGCAGTTCTTC.

The chain combines TRBV4-1 with TRBJ2-7; D gene ambiguous. Per germline, CDR1 MGHRA and CDR2 YSYEKL. The CDR3 is 15 residues long. The V end lost 0 bases, the J end lost 0 bases, and 9 bases lay between the germline ends. The CDR3 sequence: CASSQDVSYSYEQYF. The DNA for the CDR3 is TGCGCCAGCAGCCAAGATGTAAGTTACTCCTACGAGCAGTACTTC.

V usage is TRBV5-1 and J usage is TRBJ2-7; D may be TRBD1 (6 bases). Trimming pared 4 bases from V and 6 bases from J, leaving 14 bases between. This CDR3 spans 13 amino acids. Germline V gene lookup returns CDR1 SGHRS and CDR2 YFSETQ. CDR3 sequence (DNA): TGCGCCAGCAGCCTGGACAGTAATAGCGAGCAGTACTTC. This sequence encodes CASSLDSNSEQYF.

This clonotype was detected many times. The genes are TRBV2 and TRBJ2-7; 9 bases agree with TRBD2. V lost 8 bases, J lost 5 bases, and 7 bases stayed unmatched. The CDR3 is 13 amino acids. Germline loops: CDR1 SNHLY, CDR2 FYNNEI. The CDR3 protein is CASDPAGGHEQYF. The DNA for the CDR3 is TGTGCCAGCGATCCAGCGGGGGGACACGAGCAGTACTTC.

This clonotype occurred a few times. This chain links TRBV6-6 with TRBJ2-7, with a possible D match to TRBD2 (6 bases). Per the germline V gene, CDR1 is MNHNY and CDR2 is SVGAGI (reference sequence). There are 15 residues in the CDR3. V was pared by 0 bases and J by 0 bases, with 9 bases between. CDR3 amino acids: CASSYSGGNSYEQYF. Written as DNA, the CDR3 is TGTGCCAGCAGTTACTCGGGCGGGAACTCCTACGAGCAGTACTTC.

This clonotype was detected only a few times. The rearrangement links TRBV20-1 to TRBJ2-2; 9 positions agree with TRBD2. The CDR3 has 17 amino acids. V lost 0 bases and J lost 7; bases outside the gene matches: 12. Germline V gene sequence: CDR1 DFQATT, CDR2 SNEGSKA (reference sequence). CDR3 protein: CSARDLRAGGPGGELFF. In nucleotides, the CDR3 is TGCAGTGCTAGAGATCTGCGTGCGGGAGGGCCGGGCGGGGAGCTGTTTTTT.

This clonotype turned up a few times. This chain links TRBV10-3 with TRBJ1-3, with no clear D. Trimming took off 7 bases at V and 0 bases at J, with 13 bases between the two ends. Germline V CDR1 and CDR2: ENHRY, SYGVKD. This CDR3 contains 15 residues. The CDR3 nucleotides are TGTGCCATCACCGCCGAGGCGGCCTCTGGAAACACCATATATTTT. Amino acid sequence: CAITAEAASGNTIYF.

Ten or more counts support this clonotype. The V call is TRBV29-1, the J call TRBJ1-2; possible D gene TRBD1, 5 bases. Germline CDR1 SQVTM, CDR2 ANQGSEA. The CDR3 is 13 amino acids. Deletions cut 6 bases from V and 4 bases from J, with 15 bases between. The chain's CDR3 is CSVWDYGGYGYTF. The CDR3 DNA reads TGCAGCGTCTGGGACTACGGAGGCTATGGCTACACCTTC.

This clonotype was counted between two and nine times. The chain is built from TRBV5-1 and TRBJ1-2; D perhaps matches TRBD1 (6 bases). V lost 4 bases and J lost 6, with 16 bases in between. Germline CDR1 is SGHRS and CDR2 is YFSETQ. The CDR3 extends over 14 amino acids. Here the CDR3 DNA reads TGCGCCAGCAGCGGAGGAGGCAGGGGAGATGGCTACACCTTC. Translating it yields CASSGGGRGDGYTF.

V usage is TRBV10-3 and J usage is TRBJ1-5; D possibly corresponds to TRBD1 (5 bases). The CDR3 loop spans 19 amino acids. The V gene's germline CDR1 is ENHRY and CDR2 SYGVKD. Trimming pared 0 bases from V and 0 bases from J, leaving 18 bases between. The CDR3 nucleotides read TGTGCCATCAGTGAGTCTGTCGTGACGGGACCCTATAGCAATCAGCCCCAGCATTTT. Protein: CAISESVVTGPYSNQPQHF.

This clonotype has a count of ten or more. The V gene is TRBV7-2, the J gene TRBJ2-1, with 9 bases lining up with TRBD1. Germline-derived CDR1 and CDR2 are SGHTA and FQGNSA. The CDR3 spans 13 residues. Unmatched junction bases numbered 2, after V lost 4 bases and J lost 7 bases. The CDR3 region has the DNA TGTGCCAGCAGCTCTGACAGGGGGAATGAGCAGTTCTTC. This translates into CASSSDRGNEQFF.

This clonotype has at least ten counts. The chain employs TRBV5-1 and TRBJ2-1, with a possible D match to TRBD1 (7 bases). Germline V gene lookup returns CDR1 SGHRS and CDR2 YFSETQ. The CDR3 is 15 amino acids. Trimming took off 4 bases at V and 2 bases at J, with 13 bases between the two ends. Here the CDR3 reads CASSSRGATYNEQFF. DNA for the CDR3: TGCGCCAGCAGCAGCAGGGGGGCAACCTACAATGAGCAGTTCTTC.